These 21 T cell receptor beta chains share one sample of origin, sequenced in a study of T cells in Graves' hyperthyroidism and ophthalmopathy. RNA transcripts yielded amplified TCR beta CDR3 regions. TCR CDR3 underwent first-round RT-PCR with the HTBI primer set. TCRdb reprocessed the multiplex PCR reads with MiXCR, giving one entry per CDR3 protein. The sample consists of roughly 300,000 distinct CDR3 sequences, about 14% of them appearing once. Sequenced material: blood. Source of these receptors: a woman in her twenties or thirties with Graves' hyperthyroidism.

This clonotype came up a few times. The CDR3 DNA reads TGTGCCAGTAGTCCCCTAGCGAGAGGTTACAATGAGCAGTTCTTC. Protein product: CASSPLARGYNEQFF. The V gene is TRBV19, the J gene TRBJ2-1; D possibly corresponds to TRBD2 (6 bases). The germline V and J ends were trimmed by 5 bases and 4 bases, with 15 bases remaining between them. This CDR3 region has 15 residues. Per the germline V gene, CDR1 is LNHDA and CDR2 is SQIVND (reference sequence).

With respect to this clonotype: A read error may account for a junction end that differs from germline. The rearrangement uses TRBV5-4 and TRBJ2-7; 12 nucleotides match TRBD2. In germline, CDR1 is SGHNT, CDR2 YYREEE (reference sequence). There are 18 residues in the CDR3. CDR3: CASSQGLAGTGSSYEQYF. The CDR3 DNA reads as TGCGCCAGCAGCCAAGGACTAGCGGGAACGGGGAGCTCCTACGAGCAGTACTTC. Filled out from reference TRBV5-4 and TRBJ2-7, the complete variable domain reads ETGVTQSPTHLIKTRGQQVTLRCSSQSGHNTVSWYQQALGQGPQFIFQYYREEENGRGNFPPRFSGLQFPNYSSELNVNALELDDSALYLCASSQGLAGTGSSYEQYFGPGTRLTVT.

This clonotype was found many times. The rearrangement links TRBV11-2 to TRBJ2-1; D is uncertain. The V gene's germline CDR1 is SGHAT and CDR2 FQNNGV. With 0 bases removed from V and 5 bases from J, the gap between germline ends came to 5 bases. CDR3 size: 13 residues. The CDR3 DNA is TGTGCCAGCAGCTTAGACCGGAACAATGAGCAGTTCTTC. This gives the protein CASSLDRNNEQFF.

This clonotype was observed at least ten times. This chain joins TRBV7-9 and TRBJ2-7, with D perhaps given as TRBD1 or TRBD2 (5 bases each). Trimming shortened V by 4 bases and J by 3 bases, and 13 bases separated the two germline ends. The germline gives CDR1 SEHNR, CDR2 FQNEAQ (reference sequence). The CDR3 is 14 residues long. As DNA, the CDR3 is TGTGCCAGCAGCTCGAGAGCGAGGGGCTACGAGCAGTACTTC. This codes for CASSSRARGYEQYF.

This clonotype has ten or more counts. The rearrangement uses TRBV6-1 and TRBJ2-5; 11 bases are shared with TRBD1. The CDR3 is 16 amino acids. After removal of 1 base from V and 5 bases from J, the junction contained 6 bases not matched to a gene. CDR1 and CDR2 (germline): MNHNS, SASEGT. The CDR3 sequence: CASSEGRTGGGETQYF. CDR3 nucleotide sequence: TGTGCCAGCAGTGAAGGGAGGACAGGGGGCGGGGAGACCCAGTACTTC.

This chain links TRBV20-1 with TRBJ1-5; 10 nucleotides line up with TRBD1. CDR1 is DFQATT, CDR2 SNEGSKA, per germline (reference sequence). J was trimmed by 4 bases and V by 0 bases; bases with no gene match: 9. The CDR3 consists of 17 residues. CDR3 residues: CSARDQTGGVSNQPQHF. The CDR3 DNA sequence: TGCAGTGCTAGAGATCAGACAGGGGGCGTATCAAATCAGCCCCAGCATTTT.

As regards this clonotype: This may come from a read error, since a much larger clone is one base off. The chain employs TRBV27 and TRBJ2-7; D possibly corresponds to TRBD2 (6 bases). CDR1 is MNHEY and CDR2 is SMNVEV in the germline V gene (reference sequence). The V end was cut by 3 bases, the J end by 9 bases, with 15 bases between. The CDR3 spans 13 residues. The CDR3, as DNA: TGTGCCAGCAGTTTCACGGAGGGGAACGTGCAGTACTTC. It is translated as CASSFTEGNVQYF.

This clonotype has at least ten counts. CDR3 sequence: CASSPLAGLDYEQYF. The CDR3 DNA is TGTGCCAGCAGCCCACTAGCGGGGTTGGACTACGAGCAGTACTTC. The chain has TRBV28 and TRBJ2-7, with 10 bases that match TRBD2. V dropped 6 bases and J dropped 3; count of bases not matched to a gene: 8. The CDR3 consists of 15 residues. The germline gives CDR1 MDHEN, CDR2 SYDVKM. Variable domain in full (rest from reference TRBV28 and TRBJ2-7): DVKVTQSSRYLVKRTGEKVFLECVQDMDHENMFWYRQDPGLGLRLIYFSYDVKMKEKGDIPEGYSVSREKKERFSLILESASTNQTSMYLCASSPLAGLDYEQYFGPGTRLTVT.

The gene calls are TRBV7-6 and TRBJ2-7; 7 bases line up with TRBD2. V shed 3 bases, J shed 9 bases, and the junction held 8 bases outside the gene matches. The CDR3 is made up of 13 amino acids. Germline CDR1 is SGHVS and CDR2 is FNYEAQ. CDR3 residues: CASSLAAGRVQYF. CDR3 sequence (DNA): TGTGCCAGCAGCTTGGCAGCGGGACGGGTGCAGTACTTC. The variable domain in full, completed from reference TRBV7-6 and TRBJ2-7, reads GAGVSQSPRYKVTKRGQDVALRCDPISGHVSLYWYRQALGQGPEFLTYFNYEAQQDKSGLPNDRFSAERPEGSISTLTIQRTEQRDSAMYRCASSLAAGRVQYFGPGTRLTVT.

There are a few counts of this clonotype. The chain carries TRBV29-1 and TRBJ2-5; either TRBD1 or TRBD2 may fit D (5 bases each). CDR1 is SQVTM and CDR2 is ANQGSEA in the germline V gene. This CDR3 has 13 residues. V lost 6 bases and J lost 5, with 16 bases in between. In DNA form, the CDR3 reads TGCAGCGTCGCCTCGGGACCCGTGGAGACCCAGTACTTC. It specifies CSVASGPVETQYF.

V and J are TRBV20-1 and TRBJ2-2; 11 bases align to TRBD2. Germline trimming cut 3 bases from V and 9 bases from J; bases unmatched to any gene: 6. The CDR3 runs to 14 residues. Germline assignment: CDR1 DFQATT and CDR2 SNEGSKA (reference sequence). The CDR3 region has the DNA TGCAGTGCTAGGGGACTAGCGGAAGGTTGGGAGCTGTTTTTT. Translation: CSARGLAEGWELFF.

The chain carries TRBV11-3 and TRBJ2-2, with a weak D call TRBD1 (6 bases). The length of the CDR3 is 16 residues. Trimming pared 3 bases from V and 1 base from J, leaving 12 bases between. CDR1 is SGHNT, CDR2 YENEEA, per germline. The chain's CDR3 is CASSFGGQKNTGELFF. The CDR3, as DNA: TGTGCCAGCAGCTTTGGAGGACAGAAGAACACCGGGGAGCTGTTTTTT.

This clonotype was picked up a small number of times. The chain joins TRBV19 to TRBJ2-5; D is perhaps TRBD1 (5 bases). CDR1 LNHDA and CDR2 SQIVND come from the germline V gene (reference sequence). The CDR3 extends over 13 amino acids. The V gene lost 7 bases and the J gene lost 2 bases, with 11 bases spanning the gap. The CDR3 bases are TGTGCCAGTATTGGGCCAGGGCAAGAGACCCAGTACTTC. Residues: CASIGPGQETQYF.

This clonotype showed up many times. V gene TRBV28 combines with J gene TRBJ2-1, with 8 bases matching TRBD1. The V and J ends lost 3 bases and 8 bases, in that order; junction bases with no gene match: 6. The CDR3 sequence is 14 residues long. CDR1 is MDHEN and CDR2 is SYDVKM in the germline V gene. CDR3 coding DNA: TGTGCCAGCAGTTTCGGACAGGGAGGCTATGAGCAGTTCTTC. Its protein is CASSFGQGGYEQFF.

The genes are TRBV9 and TRBJ1-4, with D possibly TRBD1 on 5 matching bases. The V end was cut by 3 bases, the J end by 2 bases, with 14 bases between. Germline V lookup: CDR1 SGDLS, CDR2 YYNGEE. The CDR3 contains 16 residues. The CDR3 nucleotides are TGTGCCAGCAGCGAGGAGGACACACGTACTAATGAAAAACTGTTTTTT. Translated, it gives CASSEEDTRTNEKLFF.

This clonotype was detected ten times or more. The chain links TRBV7-2 to TRBJ2-3; TRBD2 might be the D (5 bases). The ends were cut back, 2 bases at V and 5 bases at J, with 14 bases in the middle. Looked up from germline, CDR1 is SGHTA and CDR2 is FQGNSA. The CDR3 covers 15 residues. Here the CDR3 DNA reads TGTGCCAGCAGCTTAACCCGTCGGGAAAGAGATACGCAGTATTTT. Encoded protein: CASSLTRRERDTQYF.

This clonotype was seen a few times. An end of the junction does not agree with germline; a read error may underlie this. The CDR3 region is CASSYRDRQEIQYF. The CDR3 coding sequence is TGTGCCAGCAGTTACCGGGACAGACAAGAGATCCAGTACTTC. The J gene is TRBJ2-5, the V gene TRBV28, with 7 bases matching TRBD1. Germline-derived CDR1 and CDR2 are MDHEN and SYDVKM. This CDR3 is built from 14 residues.

A note on this clonotype: It may be a read error: a sequence one base away is much more abundant. The chain joins TRBV24-1 to TRBJ1-5; D gene ambiguous. There are 14 residues in the CDR3. CDR1 and CDR2 (germline): KGHDR, SFDVKD. The DNA of the CDR3 is TGTGCCACCAGTGATTTACAGAGCAATCAGCCCCAGAATTTT. It codes for CATSDLQSNQPQNF.

In this sample, this clonotype turned up a few times. The chain uses TRBV30 and TRBJ2-7, with D possibly matching TRBD2 (6 bases). This CDR3 region has 13 residues. Per the germline V gene, CDR1 is GTSNPN and CDR2 is SVGIG (reference sequence). Trimming stripped 4 bases from V and 5 bases from J, with 15 bases between. This CDR3 is CAWTSAGGHEQYF. Written as DNA, the CDR3 is TGTGCCTGGACCTCAGCCGGGGGACACGAGCAGTACTTC.

This clonotype was observed a handful of times. The chain links TRBV5-6 to TRBJ2-3; tentatively, D is TRBD2 (5 bases). The CDR3 sequence is 16 residues long. V lost 0 bases and J 1 base, leaving 12 bases between the germline ends. Germline assignment: CDR1 SGHDT and CDR2 YYEEEE. CDR3 region: CASSLVRGPRTDTQYF. Here the CDR3 DNA reads TGTGCCAGCAGCTTGGTTCGGGGTCCACGCACAGATACGCAGTATTTT.

The chain employs TRBV30 and TRBJ1-6; tentatively, D is TRBD1 (6 bases). V was shortened by 4 bases and J by 7 bases, with 17 bases between the two germline ends. Germline V gene lookup returns CDR1 GTSNPN and CDR2 SVGIG (reference sequence). This CDR3 is built from 15 residues. Here the CDR3 DNA reads TGTGCCTGGAACGTCCGGGGCAGGGGAAATTCACCCCTCCACTTT. Amino acids: CAWNVRGRGNSPLHF.